The rows below give T cell receptor beta chains drawn from one sample of a study of identical twins. TCRdb passed the 5' RACE reads through MiXCR, listing each CDR3 protein once. Of 450,000 or so distinct CDR3 sequences in the sample, 12% to 15% were seen once. This sample also appeared in a second study, on yellow fever vaccine responses in identical twins.

Sequencing was performed on CD4+ T cells sorted from blood. The receptors here all came from a woman in her late teens or twenties in good health. CDR3s include the opening cysteine and the closing phenylalanine or tryptophan. A D gene is named only where the DNA matches it firmly. Expanded clones are given a class, and other clones once, few, many or no size at all.

-,TRBV7-2,-,TRBJ2-3,TGTGCCAGCAGCTTAGAACCTGGTAACGCAGATACGCAGTATTTT,CASSLEPGNADTQYF
-,TRBV10-3,-,TRBJ1-5,TGTGCCATCTCCCTGGACCCAAACGTACAGCCCCAGCATTTT,CAISLDPNVQPQHF
TRBD2,TRBV12-3/TRBV12-4,few,TRBJ2-5,TGTGCCAGCAGTTTAAGGGTTGGGGAGGGTATGGCGACCCAGTACTTC,CASSLRVGEGMATQYF
TRBD1,TRBV7-9,few,TRBJ2-1,TGTGCCAGCAGCAAGAGGACAGGGGTGGGCAATGAGCAGTTCTTC,CASSKRTGVGNEQFF
TRBD1,TRBV5-1,few,TRBJ2-5,TGCGCCAGCAGCTTGGGGGGACAGGGGTTTCAAGAGACCCAGTACTTC,CASSLGGQGFQETQYF
-,TRBV6-5,few,TRBJ2-5,TGTGCCAGCAGTCAGGATTGGGCACCTAAGTACTTC,CASSQDWAPKYF
TRBD2,TRBV6-5,few,TRBJ2-7,TGTGCCAGCAGTACTAGCGGGTTATCCCCCTACGAGCAGTACTTC,CASSTSGLSPYEQYF
TRBD1,TRBV20-1,few,TRBJ2-6,TGCAGTGCTAAGACAGGGGGGAGTGGGGCCAACGTCCTGACTTTC,CSAKTGGSGANVLTF
TRBD2,TRBV7-2,-,TRBJ2-7,TGTGCCAGCAGCTTAGGCCAGCGGGAGATGTACGAGCAGTACTTC,CASSLGQREMYEQYF
-,TRBV28,-,TRBJ2-2,TGTGCCAGCAGTTTACTCACGGGGGCCAAGACCGGGGAGCTGTTTTTT,CASSLLTGAKTGELFF
TRBD2,TRBV15,many,TRBJ2-1,TGTGCCACCAGAGAGAAAATAGGACTAGACAATGAGCAGTTCTTC,CATREKIGLDNEQFF
-,TRBV20-1,few,TRBJ2-7,TGCAGTGCGTCAGAGTCAGGGATCGAGCAGTACTTC,CSASESGIEQYF
TRBD1,TRBV5-1,-,TRBJ2-1,TGCGCCAGCAGCCCTTGGGGACAGGGACTCAATGAGCAGTTCTTC,CASSPWGQGLNEQFF
-,TRBV20-1,few,TRBJ2-3,TGCAGTGCTAGAGATCTAGGGGGGAGGGCAGATACGCAGTATTTT,CSARDLGGRADTQYF
TRBD1,TRBV12-3/TRBV12-4,-,TRBJ2-7,TGTGCCAGCAGGAGACAGGGGGCTTTGGGTGGGGAGCAGTACTTC,CASRRQGALGGEQYF
-,TRBV30,few,TRBJ2-1,TGTGCCTGGGGGGGATATGAGCAGTTCTTC,CAWGGYEQFF
TRBD1,TRBV25-1,few,TRBJ2-2,TGTGCCAGCAGCATAACTCCGGGACAGGGGAGGGCCGGGGAGCTGTTTTTT,CASSITPGQGRAGELFF
-,TRBV7-8,-,TRBJ1-1,TGTGCCAGCAGCCCCCGACAGACCTTGAACACTGAAGCTTTCTTT,CASSPRQTLNTEAFF
-,TRBV12-3/TRBV12-4,-,TRBJ2-1,TGTGCCAGCAGTTCATCTAGGGTCAAGGCTTACAATGAGCAGTTCTTC,CASSSSRVKAYNEQFF
-,TRBV11-2,many,TRBJ2-7,TGTGCCAGCAGCCATACACAGGGCAGCGAGCAGTACTTC,CASSHTQGSEQYF
TRBD2,TRBV28,-,TRBJ2-5,TGTGCCAGCAGTCTAATGACTAGCGGGAAAGAGACCCAGTACTTC,CASSLMTSGKETQYF
-,TRBV20-1,few,TRBJ2-3,TGCAGTGCCGGCCTAGGATCTAGCACAGATACGCAGTATTTT,CSAGLGSSTDTQYF
-,TRBV4-3,-,TRBJ2-2,TGCGCCAGCAGCCAAGGGCCGGGGCCCGGGGAGCTGTTTTTT,CASSQGPGPGELFF